This passage covers 14 T cell receptor beta chains from one sample sequenced in a study of blood T cell repertoires in COVID-19 (dated by TCRdb to about 2020). To prepare the library, the immunoSEQ multiplex PCR assay was applied. TCRdb holds this immuneACCESS table with in-frame rearrangements only. Some clones are missing; in checked studies, unresolved V genes explain under half, and the rest has no known cause. Counted in this sample were about 330,000 clones; under 90% of them appeared once. The leading ten clones occupy about 10% of the sample. Sequencing was performed on PBMCs or T cells enriched from blood (not recorded which). Every receptor here comes from a woman under 30 who had recovered from COVID-19.

The V gene is TRBV19, the J gene TRBJ2-7; TRBD2 agrees at 7 bases. With V trimmed by 4 bases and J by 0 bases, 9 bases remained unmatched. The CDR3 loop spans 16 amino acids. CDR1 and CDR2 (germline): LNHDA, SQIVND (reference sequence). The CDR3 DNA follows: TGTGCCAGTAGTAAAGTCGTGCTAGCGGACTCCTACGAGCAGTACTTC. This sequence encodes CASSKVVLADSYEQYF.

This rearrangement joins TRBV11-2 to TRBJ2-1; 16 bases align to TRBD2. Germline V lookup: CDR1 SGHAT, CDR2 FQNNGV. The junction had 3 bases not matched to a gene; V was cut back by 1 base and J by 12 bases. The CDR3 totals 15 residues. CDR3 nucleotides: TGTGCCAGCAGCTTAGTCGGGACTAGCGGGAGGGGGCAGTTCTTC. Encoded protein: CASSLVGTSGRGQFF. The full variable domain, completed using reference TRBV11-2 and TRBJ2-1, is EAGVAQSPRYKIIEKRQSVAFWCNPISGHATLYWYQQILGQGPKLLIQFQNNGVVDDSQLPKDRFSAERLKGVDSTLKIQPAKLEDSAVYLCASSLVGTSGRGQFFGPGTRLTVL.

The chain couples TRBV30 to TRBJ1-2; no definite D call. The length of the CDR3 is 13 residues. Trimming took 3 bases from V and 6 from J, leaving 14 bases between them. Germline V CDR1 and CDR2: GTSNPN, SVGIG (reference sequence). CDR3 amino acids: CAWSFSWSDGYTF. Here the CDR3 DNA reads TGTGCCTGGAGCTTCTCGTGGAGCGATGGCTACACCTTC.

CDR3 nucleotides: TGCAGCGTTAAGGGACAGGGGGCCTATGGCTACACCTTC. It yields the protein CSVKGQGAYGYTF. The chain is built from TRBV29-1 and TRBJ1-2; 12 bases align to TRBD1. Germline V gene lookup returns CDR1 SQVTM and CDR2 ANQGSEA. V dropped 5 bases and J dropped 4; count of bases not matched to a gene: 2. This CDR3 is 13 amino acids long.

The V gene is TRBV28, the J gene TRBJ1-1; D is unresolved. Looked up from germline, CDR1 is MDHEN and CDR2 is SYDVKM. Deletions cut 8 bases from V and 3 bases from J, with 16 bases between. This CDR3 spans 14 amino acids. Here the CDR3 DNA reads TGTGCCAGCCGAACAGAAGAGGGTTACACTGAAGCTTTCTTT. This encodes CASRTEEGYTEAFF.

The J gene is TRBJ2-3, the V gene TRBV18; D remains ambiguous. CDR3 size: 16 residues. Germline assignment: CDR1 KGHSH and CDR2 LQKENI. V was clipped by 3 bases and J by 4 bases, with 17 bases between them. CDR3 loop: CASSPYVAPRSDTQYF. CDR3 DNA: TGTGCCAGCTCACCCTATGTGGCCCCGCGGTCAGATACGCAGTATTTT.

The V gene is TRBV28, the J gene TRBJ2-7; D might be TRBD1 (5 bases). V was clipped by 2 bases and J by 6 bases, with 17 bases between them. Germline V gene data show CDR1 as MDHEN and CDR2 as SYDVKM. CDR3 size: 15 residues. DNA for the CDR3: TGTGCCAGCAGTTTAGACAGCGTTTTTGATTTCGAGCAGTACTTC. Translating gives CASSLDSVFDFEQYF.

This clone was detected a few times. J is TRBJ1-6 and V is TRBV5-1, with D possibly TRBD1 on 5 matching bases. V was cut by 1 base and J by 7 bases, with 18 bases left in between. This CDR3 comprises 17 residues. Per the germline V gene, CDR1 is SGHRS and CDR2 is YFSETQ. CDR3 protein: CASSLSPGELWNSPLHF. The CDR3 bases are TGCGCCAGCAGCTTGTCACCGGGGGAGTTGTGGAATTCACCCCTCCACTTT.

The chain uses TRBV7-9 and TRBJ2-7, with TRBD1 matching over 7 bases. The length of the CDR3 is 16 residues. CDR1 and CDR2 (germline): SEHNR, FQNEAQ (reference sequence). Trimming removed 5 bases from V and 3 bases from J; junction bases left unmatched: 13. Written as DNA, the CDR3 is TGTGCCAGCAGCCCTAGTTTCCGGACAGGACACTACGAGCAGTACTTC. This codes for CASSPSFRTGHYEQYF.

This clone was counted only a few times. V and J are TRBV19 and TRBJ1-2, with 8 bases matching TRBD1. The trim removed 6 bases at V and 3 bases at J, leaving 21 bases unmatched. Germline CDR1 reads LNHDA; CDR2 reads SQIVND (reference sequence). The CDR3 is 19 amino acids. The DNA of the CDR3 is TGTGCCAGTAGAGCCTCTTATCCCCGGCAGGGGGCGACGTACTATGGCTACACCTTC. Translating it yields CASRASYPRQGATYYGYTF.

This clone came up a few times. V gene TRBV10-1 combines with J gene TRBJ2-2; D unclear. Germline CDR1 reads WNHNN; CDR2 reads SYGVQD (reference sequence). CDR3 length equals 14 residues. V lost 0 bases and J 5 bases, leaving 7 bases between the germline ends. The CDR3 region is CASSESRGTGELFF. The DNA of the CDR3 is TGCGCCAGCAGTGAGTCGAGAGGAACCGGGGAGCTGTTTTTT.

The chain carries TRBV19 and TRBJ2-7; tentatively, D is TRBD1 (5 bases). This CDR3 has 13 amino acids. From germline, CDR1 is LNHDA and CDR2 SQIVND (reference sequence). The V end lost 6 bases, the J end lost 2 bases, and 11 bases lay between the germline ends. In DNA form, the CDR3 reads TGTGCCAGTAGCCACCAGGGAACCTACGAGCAGTACTTC. Its protein is CASSHQGTYEQYF.

This rearrangement joins TRBV4-1 to TRBJ1-5, with TRBD1 as a possible D gene (6 bases). V was clipped by 3 bases and J by 3 bases, with 12 bases between them. From germline, CDR1 is MGHRA and CDR2 YSYEKL. The CDR3 consists of 15 residues. This CDR3 is CASSQAGTPNQPQHF. CDR3 coding DNA: TGCGCCAGCAGCCAGGCCGGGACACCCAATCAGCCCCAGCATTTT.

This sequence joins TRBV11-2 and TRBJ2-5; 14 bases are shared with TRBD2. The junction had 2 bases not matched to a gene; V was cut back by 1 base and J by 4 bases. The CDR3 loop spans 16 amino acids. Germline V gene sequence: CDR1 SGHAT, CDR2 FQNNGV. The CDR3 protein is CASSLGLAGGLETQYF. As DNA, the CDR3 is TGTGCCAGCAGCTTAGGACTAGCGGGGGGGCTAGAGACCCAGTACTTC.